This T cell receptor (beta chain) was found in a study of shared clonotypes between healthy human individuals. The protocol was immunoSEQ multiplex PCR, while the TCRdb copy is restricted to in-frame clones and leaves out a portion. This sample has approximately 99,000 clones, with 68% found just once. CDR3 size: 17 residues. CDR1 MGHRA and CDR2 YSYEKL come from the germline V gene. V dropped 0 bases and J dropped 6 bases, with 20 bases sitting between them. The chain couples TRBV4-1 to TRBJ1-2; a weak D match, TRBD1 (6 bases). The sequencing sample was made of memory CD8+ T cells sorted from blood. Noted subset: CD45RO+ cells pooled with CCR7-negative TemRA cells. The receptor comes from a woman under 40 in good health. The CDR3 spells CASSQDMWGRLGDGYTF. In nucleotides, the CDR3 is TGCGCCAGCAGCCAAGATATGTGGGGGCGACTTGGGGATGGCTACACCTTC.